The 27 T cell receptor beta chains given below trace back to one sample, sequenced in a study of shared clonotypes between healthy human individuals. Assay used: immunoSEQ multiplex PCR; TCRdb lists only in-frame clones, some missing. The data hold over a million clones, with 78% observed a single time. The specimen was memory CD4+ T cells from PBMCs. Stated subset: CD45RA-negative fraction. Every receptor here comes from a man aged 18 to 35 in good health. Some clones in this sample may be carry-over from other donors' samples.

This chain joins TRBV2 and TRBJ2-1; weak D call: TRBD2 (6 bases). The CDR3 extends over 13 amino acids. Germline loops: CDR1 SNHLY, CDR2 FYNNEI. The V gene lost 4 bases and the J gene lost 7 bases, with 11 bases spanning the gap. CDR3 nucleotide sequence: TGTGCCAGCAGTGCCGACAGCGGGAATGAGCAGTTCTTC. It codes for CASSADSGNEQFF.

The V and J genes are TRBV18 and TRBJ2-7; maybe TRBD1 (6 bases). This CDR3 region has 13 residues. Germline CDR1 KGHSH, CDR2 LQKENI. Trimming stripped 5 bases from V and 3 bases from J, with 11 bases between. The CDR3, as DNA: TGTGCCAGCTCATCCCAGGGGAACTACGAGCAGTACTTC. It translates to CASSSQGNYEQYF.

The J gene is TRBJ2-2, the V gene TRBV7-9; 8 positions match TRBD2. The CDR3 totals 15 residues. In germline, CDR1 is SEHNR, CDR2 FQNEAQ (reference sequence). V gave up 5 bases and J gave up 1 base; unmatched junction bases: 3. The CDR3 DNA reads TGTGCCAGCAGCGGAACTAGCGGGAACACCGGGGAGCTGTTTTTT. Translating gives CASSGTSGNTGELFF.

This clone was found a few times. CDR3 bases: TGTGCAAGTCGCTCCTACGAGCAGTACTTC. Its translation is CASRSYEQYF. The chain employs TRBV12-2 and TRBJ2-7. TRBV12-2 is a recognized pseudogene. The CDR3 is 10 residues long.

The genes are TRBV28 and TRBJ1-5; 9 positions match TRBD1. The CDR3 loop spans 17 amino acids. Looked up from germline, CDR1 is MDHEN and CDR2 is SYDVKM. V dropped 6 bases and J dropped 4; count of bases not matched to a gene: 13. CDR3 bases: TGTGCCAGCAGCCGGGACAGGGTTCGAAGCGCAAATCAGCCCCAGCATTTT. Its protein product is CASSRDRVRSANQPQHF.

The J gene is TRBJ2-3, the V gene TRBV11-3, with 10 nucleotides matching TRBD1. The CDR3 totals 17 residues. V lost 5 bases and J lost 6; bases outside the gene matches: 14. Germline values: CDR1 SGHNT, CDR2 YENEEA. CDR3 region: CASSPGGDRGLTDTQYF. In DNA, the CDR3 is TGTGCCAGCAGCCCGGGCGGGGACAGGGGTTTAACCGATACGCAGTATTTT. Complete variable domain (other parts from reference TRBV11-3 and TRBJ2-3): EAGVVQSPRYKIIEKKQPVAFWCNPISGHNTLYWYLQNLGQGPELLIRYENEEAVDDSQLPKDRFSAERLKGVDSTLKIQPAELGDSAVYLCASSPGGDRGLTDTQYFGPGTRLTVL.

In the case of this clone: The same CDR3 also results from other DNA sequences found in this sample. The genes are TRBV5-1 and TRBJ2-5; D might be TRBD1 or TRBD2, each matching 5 bases. The germline V gene encodes CDR1 SGHRS and CDR2 YFSETQ. Trimming took 4 bases from V and 4 from J, leaving 11 bases between them. The CDR3 has 13 residues. CDR3 nucleotides: TGCGCCAGCAGCGGGGGACCCGGAGAGACCCAGTACTTC. Its protein is CASSGGPGETQYF.

V is TRBV28 and J is TRBJ2-4; D gene unclear. From germline, CDR1 is MDHEN and CDR2 SYDVKM. The CDR3 is 16 amino acids. V was shortened by 5 bases and J by 4 bases, with 18 bases between the two germline ends. The CDR3 sequence is CASSLGVRAKKNIQYF. The CDR3 DNA sequence: TGTGCCAGCAGTCTAGGCGTCCGGGCCAAAAAAAACATTCAGTACTTC.

Comment on this clone: This sample also contains other DNA sequences that code for the same CDR3. V is TRBV30 and J is TRBJ1-5; TRBD1 is a possible D gene (5 bases). CDR3 size: 13 residues. The germline CDR1 and CDR2 sequences are GTSNPN and SVGIG (reference sequence). V dropped 0 bases and J dropped 5 bases, with 8 bases sitting between them. The CDR3 is CAWSVGGDQPQHF. DNA of the CDR3: TGTGCCTGGAGTGTGGGAGGGGATCAGCCCCAGCATTTT.

This clone was seen a single time. The V gene is TRBV28, the J gene TRBJ2-3, with 15 bases lining up with TRBD2. CDR1 and CDR2 (germline): MDHEN, SYDVKM. J gave up 7 bases and V 3 bases, and 5 bases lay outside the gene matches. This CDR3 region has 16 residues. CDR3 loop: CASSFRGTSGRYTQYF. The CDR3 DNA sequence: TGTGCCAGCAGTTTTAGGGGGACTAGCGGGAGGTATACGCAGTATTTT.

This clone occurred once. The chain links TRBV6-5 to TRBJ2-3, with D perhaps matching TRBD1 or TRBD2 (5 bases each). Germline CDR1 MNHEY, CDR2 SVGAGI. The CDR3 is 15 amino acids. V dropped 2 bases and J dropped 5 bases, with 14 bases sitting between them. The CDR3 is CASSYAGTTIDTQYF. The CDR3 nucleotides read TGTGCCAGCAGTTACGCCGGGACCACGATAGATACGCAGTATTTT.

This chain links TRBV18 with TRBJ2-3; 7 bases are shared with TRBD1. Germline lookup yields CDR1 KGHSH and CDR2 LQKENI. The CDR3 sequence is 16 residues long. V trimming: 4 bases; J trimming: 3 bases; junction bases outside the gene matches: 10. CDR3 region: CASSLRDSFLTDTQYF. The DNA for the CDR3 is TGTGCCAGCTCACTTCGGGACAGTTTCCTAACAGATACGCAGTATTTT. The entire variable domain, with the rest obtained from reference TRBV18 and TRBJ2-3, is as follows: NAGVMQNPRHLVRRRGQEARLRCSPMKGHSHVYWYRQLPEEGLKFMVYLQKENIIDESGMPKERFSAEFPKEGPSILRIQQVVRGDSAAYFCASSLRDSFLTDTQYFGPGTRLTVL.

This clone occurred once. The chain is built from TRBV7-7 and TRBJ2-7; tentative D call: TRBD2 (6 bases). V lost 1 base and J lost 4, with 20 bases in between. The germline V gene encodes CDR1 SSHAT and CDR2 FNYEAQ (reference sequence). This CDR3 contains 17 residues. The CDR3 region has the DNA TGTGCCAGCAGCTTAGGTCCCTCGGGGGTCGGGGGTTACGAGCAGTACTTC. Amino acid sequence: CASSLGPSGVGGYEQYF.

V usage is TRBV5-1 and J usage is TRBJ2-7; possible D gene TRBD1, 6 bases. The V end lost 6 bases, the J end lost 0 bases, and 13 bases lay between the germline ends. Germline V CDR1 and CDR2: SGHRS, YFSETQ. This CDR3 is 14 amino acids long. The CDR3 DNA reads as TGCGCCAGCAAAGATTGGGGGCGCTCCTACGAGCAGTACTTC. It yields the protein CASKDWGRSYEQYF.

The genes are TRBV27 and TRBJ1-5; D perhaps matches TRBD1 (6 bases). V lost 6 bases, J lost 2 bases, and 29 bases lay in between. This CDR3 is 20 amino acids long. CDR1 MNHEY and CDR2 SMNVEV come from the germline V gene (reference sequence). The CDR3 protein is CASRSISTGSTVGRNQPQHF. For the CDR3, the DNA is TGTGCCAGCAGATCGATCTCGACAGGCTCAACGGTCGGGCGCAATCAGCCCCAGCATTTT.

The chain carries TRBV28 and TRBJ2-5; D is unresolved. V was cut by 5 bases and J by 4 bases, with 11 bases left in between. The CDR3 spans 13 residues. Germline V gene lookup returns CDR1 MDHEN and CDR2 SYDVKM. The CDR3 nucleotides are TGTGCCAGCAGTCGTGGGTATAGAGAGACCCAGTACTTC. As protein: CASSRGYRETQYF.

Remarks on this clone: Other DNA sequences in this specimen translate into the identical CDR3. This chain connects TRBV30 to TRBJ2-7; D may be TRBD1 or TRBD2 (5 bases each). This CDR3 contains 15 residues. Between the trimmed V and J ends, which lost 0 bases and 1 base, there was a span of 13 bases. Germline V gene sequence: CDR1 GTSNPN, CDR2 SVGIG (reference sequence). CDR3 residues: CAWSVGWGLSYEQYF. CDR3 bases: TGTGCCTGGAGTGTAGGGTGGGGGTTATCCTACGAGCAGTACTTC.

A word on this clone: Germline and junction disagree at one end, which may indicate a read error. V usage is TRBV28 and J usage is TRBJ1-1, with 7 nucleotides matching TRBD1. The CDR3 has 12 amino acids. Germline V lookup: CDR1 MDHEN, CDR2 SYDVKM. The CDR3 DNA sequence: TGCGCCAGCAGGGGAGACAGGGATGGAGCTTTCTTT. As protein: CASRGDRDGAFF.

The chain employs TRBV19 and TRBJ1-2; 8 bases agree with TRBD1. CDR3 size: 15 residues. The germline gives CDR1 LNHDA, CDR2 SQIVND (reference sequence). The junction had 13 bases not matched to a gene; V was cut back by 5 bases and J by 8 bases. In DNA form, the CDR3 reads TGTGCCAGTAGTGACCGGACAGGGAAGCAGAGGGGCTACACCTTC. Translating gives CASSDRTGKQRGYTF.

The gene calls are TRBV5-6 and TRBJ2-7; perhaps TRBD1 as D (6 bases). Germline CDR1 reads SGHDT; CDR2 reads YYEEEE. The CDR3 spans 15 residues. Trimming cost V 5 bases and J 0 bases, with 15 bases left between them. The CDR3 spells CASSGTGTPSYEQYF. CDR3 in DNA: TGTGCCAGCAGTGGAACCGGGACACCCTCCTACGAGCAGTACTTC.

This chain links TRBV18 with TRBJ2-3, with D tentatively TRBD1 (7 bases). The CDR3 is made up of 16 amino acids. Trimming removed 4 bases from V and 6 bases from J, with 20 bases in between. Looked up from germline, CDR1 is KGHSH and CDR2 is LQKENI. This CDR3 is CASSLLSVGGGDTQYF. The CDR3 DNA is TGTGCCAGCTCACTCCTTTCGGTTGGAGGGGGCGATACGCAGTATTTT.

To note about this clone: The sample carries other DNA sequences with the same CDR3. The V call is TRBV28, the J call TRBJ2-7; 7 nucleotides line up with TRBD2. Germline assignment: CDR1 MDHEN and CDR2 SYDVKM. The CDR3 has 14 residues. With 4 bases clipped from V and 0 bases from J, the junction kept 3 bases outside the gene matches. As DNA, the CDR3 is TGTGCCAGCAGTTCCCCGGGGGGCTCCTACGAGCAGTACTTC. The encoded protein is CASSSPGGSYEQYF.

This clone was observed a few times. The genes are TRBV11-2 and TRBJ2-3, with 9 bases fitting TRBD2. CDR3 size: 15 residues. Trimming cost V 3 bases and J 6 bases; bases outside gene matches: 7. Germline V CDR1 and CDR2: SGHAT, FQNNGV. Here the CDR3 reads CASSFRSSGTDTQYF. DNA of the CDR3: TGTGCCAGCAGCTTTAGGTCTAGCGGGACGGATACGCAGTATTTT.

This clone has a single count. The identical CDR3 is also encoded by other nucleotide sequences in the sample. This sequence joins TRBV6-1 and TRBJ1-4; D is possibly TRBD1 (5 bases). The ends were cut back, 2 bases at V and 5 bases at J, with 9 bases in the middle. Germline CDR1 MNHNS, CDR2 SASEGT. This CDR3 has 14 amino acids. CDR3 bases: TGTGCCAGCAGTGAATGGGGGGGGAATGAAAAACTGTTTTTT. This encodes CASSEWGGNEKLFF.

This rearrangement joins TRBV2 to TRBJ2-2, with 15 nucleotides matching TRBD2. Germline V lookup: CDR1 SNHLY, CDR2 FYNNEI. The V and J ends lost 7 bases and 6 bases, in that order; junction bases with no gene match: 6. The CDR3 extends over 16 amino acids. The CDR3 coding sequence is TGTGCCAGCACCAGTAGGACTAGCGGGGGGGCCGGGGAGCTGTTTTTT. This codes for CASTSRTSGGAGELFF.

This chain uses TRBV9 with TRBJ2-2, with 10 bases lining up with TRBD2. The germline CDR1 and CDR2 sequences are SGDLS and YYNGEE. The CDR3 runs to 16 residues. Trimming removed 6 bases from V and 5 bases from J; junction bases left unmatched: 10. The CDR3 nucleotides read TGTGCCAGCACCATGGGGCTAGCGGGAGAAACCGGGGAGCTGTTTTTT. It encodes CASTMGLAGETGELFF.

The chain carries TRBV6-4 and TRBJ2-3; D gene ambiguous. V lost 2 bases, J lost 0 bases, and 15 bases lay in between. Germline CDR1 is MRHNA and CDR2 is SNTAGT. The CDR3 loop spans 17 amino acids. The CDR3 sequence is CASSDRTAATSTDTQYF. The CDR3 DNA is TGTGCCAGCAGTGACCGGACGGCTGCCACTAGCACAGATACGCAGTATTTT.